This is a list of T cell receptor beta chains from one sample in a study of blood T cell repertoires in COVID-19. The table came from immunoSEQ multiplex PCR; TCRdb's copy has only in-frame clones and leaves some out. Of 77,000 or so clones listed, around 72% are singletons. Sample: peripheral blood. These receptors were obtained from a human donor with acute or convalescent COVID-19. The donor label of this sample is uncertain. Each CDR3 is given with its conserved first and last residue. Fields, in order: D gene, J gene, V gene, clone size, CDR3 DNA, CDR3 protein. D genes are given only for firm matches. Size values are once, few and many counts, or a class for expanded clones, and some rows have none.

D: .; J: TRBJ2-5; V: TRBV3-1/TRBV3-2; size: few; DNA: TGTGCCAGCAGCCCCACCTCCTTTTCGGGGGTAGAGACCCAGTACTTC; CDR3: CASSPTSFSGVETQYF
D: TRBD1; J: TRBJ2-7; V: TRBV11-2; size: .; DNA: TGTGCCAGCAGCTTGGACAGGGGGTTATACGAGCAGTACTTC; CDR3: CASSLDRGLYEQYF
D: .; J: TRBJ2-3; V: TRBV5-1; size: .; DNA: TGCGCCAGCAGCGGCGTGGGGGGAACCTATCCAGATACGCAGTATTTT; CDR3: CASSGVGGTYPDTQYF
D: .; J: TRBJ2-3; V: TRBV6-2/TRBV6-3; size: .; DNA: TGTGCCAGCAGTTACTGGCTAGCAGCAGATACGCAGTATTTT; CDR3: CASSYWLAADTQYF
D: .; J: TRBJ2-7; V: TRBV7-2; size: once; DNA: TGTGCCAGCATCCACAGCGGGTGGTTCTACGAGCAGTACTTC; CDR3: CASIHSGWFYEQYF
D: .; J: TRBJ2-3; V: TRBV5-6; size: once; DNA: TGTGCCAGCAGCTTGGTAGGCAGCCAAGGGGGCACAGATACGCAGTATTTT; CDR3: CASSLVGSQGGTDTQYF
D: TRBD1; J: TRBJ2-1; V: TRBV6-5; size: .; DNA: TGTGCCAGTCCGGGACAGGTTGATCATGAGCAGTTCTTC; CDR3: CASPGQVDHEQFF
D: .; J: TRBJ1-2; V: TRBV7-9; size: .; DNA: TGTGCCAGCAGCTTATTAGGGGGGGACTATGGCTACACCTTC; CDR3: CASSLLGGDYGYTF
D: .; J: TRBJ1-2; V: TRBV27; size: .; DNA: TGTGCCAGCAGATCATTGACAGAAACCTATGGCTACACCTTC; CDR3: CASRSLTETYGYTF
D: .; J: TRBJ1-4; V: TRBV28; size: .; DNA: TGTGCCAGCAGCCCCAGGGAAGGGGGTAATGAAAAACTGTTTTTT; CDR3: CASSPREGGNEKLFF